The 28 T cell receptor beta chains below come from one sample, sequenced in a study of cytomegalovirus exposure and HLA in healthy donors. This PCR relied on a set of 60 Vbeta primers and 13 Jbeta primers. Method: immunoSEQ multiplex PCR; TCRdb's copy keeps in-frame clones and lacks some. Of fewer than 200,000 clones in the sample, roughly 87% were seen once. The source material was PBMCs. The source is a girl under 18 in good health and CMV-seropositive.

This chain links TRBV28 with TRBJ1-5; D is unclear. Germline V CDR1 and CDR2: MDHEN, SYDVKM. The CDR3 sequence is 17 residues long. V was shortened by 7 bases and J by 5 bases, with 24 bases between the two germline ends. CDR3 sequence reads: CASNFRPLVRSDQPQHF. CDR3 nucleotides: TGTGCCAGCAATTTTAGGCCCTTGGTCAGGTCCGATCAGCCCCAGCATTTT. Looking up the rest from reference TRBV28 and TRBJ1-5 gives the full variable domain: DVKVTQSSRYLVKRTGEKVFLECVQDMDHENMFWYRQDPGLGLRLIYFSYDVKMKEKGDIPEGYSVSREKKERFSLILESASTNQTSMYLCASNFRPLVRSDQPQHFGDGTRLSIL.

The chain is built from TRBV2 and TRBJ2-3, with D possibly being TRBD1 (6 bases). Germline CDR1 SNHLY, CDR2 FYNNEI. The V gene lost 6 bases and the J gene lost 8 bases, with 18 bases spanning the gap. The CDR3 contains 14 residues. CDR3 DNA: TGTGCCAGCAGCGCTACAGGGCTCGTCGTTACGCAGTATTTT. Its translation: CASSATGLVVTQYF.

The J gene is TRBJ1-5, the V gene TRBV4-1, with 7 bases matching TRBD1. The CDR3 is 15 amino acids. Germline V gene lookup returns CDR1 MGHRA and CDR2 YSYEKL. The junction had 6 bases not matched to a gene; V was cut back by 2 bases and J by 5 bases. The CDR3 spells CASSQSGGGDQPQHF. DNA of the CDR3: TGCGCCAGCAGCCAATCAGGGGGTGGGGATCAGCCCCAGCATTTT.

The chain has TRBV29-1 and TRBJ2-3; D not certain. Germline CDR1 is SQVTM and CDR2 is ANQGSEA. The CDR3 is made up of 13 amino acids. Trimming shortened V by 6 bases and J by 8 bases, and 18 bases separated the two germline ends. The CDR3 DNA is TGCAGCGTGACCCCGCCAGGCCAAGGTACGCAGTATTTT. This gives the protein CSVTPPGQGTQYF.

This clone was counted between two and nine times. The V and J genes are TRBV30 and TRBJ2-7, with 9 nucleotides matching TRBD1. Germline V CDR1 and CDR2: GTSNPN, SVGIG (reference sequence). CDR3 length: 16 amino acids. V shed 3 bases and J 2 bases; nucleotides not matched to a gene: 11. CDR3 in amino acids: CAWSALEGQGPYEQYF. CDR3 nucleotide sequence: TGTGCCTGGAGCGCCCTGGAGGGACAGGGACCCTACGAGCAGTACTTC. Filled out from reference TRBV30 and TRBJ2-7, the complete variable domain reads SQTIHQWPATLVQPVGSPLSLECTVEGTSNPNLYWYRQAAGRGLQLLFYSVGIGQISSEVPQNLSASRPQDRQFILSSKKLLLSDSGFYLCAWSALEGQGPYEQYFGPGTRLTVT.

CDR3 bases: TGCAGCTCTCTCCAGGGGGCTTCGGAGACCCAGTACTTC. It yields the protein CSSLQGASETQYF. This sequence joins TRBV29-1 and TRBJ2-5; 8 nucleotides agree with TRBD1. This CDR3 is 13 amino acids long. Germline CDR1 is SQVTM and CDR2 is ANQGSEA. The V segment lost 8 bases and the J segment 5 bases; nucleotides outside the gene matches: 10.

In this sample, this clone turned up a few times. The chain has TRBV25-1 and TRBJ1-3; D gene uncertain. Looked up from germline, CDR1 is MGHDK and CDR2 is SYGVNS. This CDR3 has 13 amino acids. The ends were cut back, 8 bases at V and 3 bases at J, with 11 bases in the middle. The DNA of the CDR3 is TGTGCCAGCCGACCCCGGGATGGAAACACCATATATTTT. This codes for CASRPRDGNTIYF.

This chain links TRBV7-6 with TRBJ2-1; D is unresolved. CDR1 is SGHVS, CDR2 FNYEAQ, per germline. The CDR3 consists of 16 residues. V lost 5 bases and J lost 6, with 20 bases in between. The chain's CDR3 is CASSQRKKETFNEQFF. In DNA form, the CDR3 reads TGTGCCAGCAGCCAGAGGAAAAAGGAAACTTTCAATGAGCAGTTCTTC.

The chain has TRBV7-2 and TRBJ2-1; the match to TRBD2 covers 9 bases. V was pared by 5 bases and J by 5 bases, with 10 bases of the junction left unmatched. The CDR3 loop spans 16 amino acids. The germline V gene has CDR1 SGHTA and CDR2 FQGNSA. CDR3 DNA sequence: TGTGCCAGCAGCCCAACCACGGGACTAGCCAACAATGAGCAGTTCTTC. Its translation is CASSPTTGLANNEQFF.

The CDR3 DNA follows: TGCAGCGTTGAGGGAGACAGGGCTGGCTACACCTTC. Translated: CSVEGDRAGYTF. The chain uses TRBV29-1 and TRBJ1-2; 7 positions agree with TRBD1. Looked up from germline, CDR1 is SQVTM and CDR2 is ANQGSEA. The ends lost 3 bases at V and 7 bases at J; junction bases unmatched: 5. CDR3 size: 12 residues.

The CDR3 coding sequence is TGTGCCAGTAATAGCGGGTACAATGAGCAGTTCTTC. Amino acids: CASNSGYNEQFF. This chain joins TRBV6-5 and TRBJ2-1; TRBD2 matches 7 bases. The CDR3 totals 12 residues. V was clipped by 9 bases and J by 4 bases; unmatched bases: 3. Germline V gene lookup returns CDR1 MNHEY and CDR2 SVGAGI.

The chain recombines TRBV27 with TRBJ2-2; a possible D gene is TRBD1 (6 bases). There are 14 residues in the CDR3. The germline V gene has CDR1 MNHEY and CDR2 SMNVEV (reference sequence). Trimming removed 3 bases at V and 3 bases at J, with 8 bases between. The CDR3 nucleotides are TGTGCCAGCAGTTTTCAGGGGTACACCGGGGAGCTGTTTTTT. It codes for CASSFQGYTGELFF.

CDR3: CASSQQGSGVSYEQYF. DNA for the CDR3: TGCGCCAGCAGCCAACAGGGTAGCGGTGTGTCCTACGAGCAGTACTTC. V is TRBV4-3 and J is TRBJ2-7, with a tentative D call TRBD2 (6 bases). CDR3 length: 16 residues. The germline CDR1 and CDR2 sequences are LGHNA and YSLEER. Trimming stripped 2 bases from V and 1 base from J, with 15 bases between.

The J gene is TRBJ2-7, the V gene TRBV2, with TRBD2 matching over 8 bases. Germline CDR1 reads SNHLY; CDR2 reads FYNNEI. V lost 2 bases and J lost 0; bases outside the gene matches: 6. This CDR3 region has 16 residues. The CDR3 reads CASSEWGGGPSYEQYF. In DNA, the CDR3 is TGTGCCAGCAGTGAATGGGGCGGGGGGCCCTCCTACGAGCAGTACTTC.

This chain joins TRBV28 and TRBJ1-5; 7 bases are a match to TRBD1. The CDR3 totals 16 residues. The V gene end was trimmed by 2 bases and the J gene end by 8 bases; junction bases not matched to a gene: 12. Germline lookup yields CDR1 MDHEN and CDR2 SYDVKM. The CDR3 DNA reads TGTGCCAGCAGTTTACGGGCAGGGGGAGTGAGTGAGCCCCAGCATTTT. Protein: CASSLRAGGVSEPQHF. Variable domain in full (rest from reference TRBV28 and TRBJ1-5): DVKVTQSSRYLVKRTGEKVFLECVQDMDHENMFWYRQDPGLGLRLIYFSYDVKMKEKGDIPEGYSVSREKKERFSLILESASTNQTSMYLCASSLRAGGVSEPQHFGDGTRLSIL.

For the CDR3, the DNA is TGTGCCAGCAGCGTATCAGCGGGGGGGCGTCACGGGGAGCTGTTTTTT. Translation gives CASSVSAGGRHGELFF. The chain uses TRBV9 and TRBJ2-2; 10 bases align to TRBD2. Trimming removed 1 base from V and 7 bases from J; junction bases left unmatched: 7. The CDR3 extends over 16 amino acids. Germline values: CDR1 SGDLS, CDR2 YYNGEE.

The chain recombines TRBV5-1 with TRBJ2-2; 12 bases are a match to TRBD1. CDR1 and CDR2 (germline): SGHRS, YFSETQ. The CDR3 spans 19 residues. After removal of 3 bases from V and 4 bases from J, the junction contained 13 bases not matched to a gene. CDR3 protein: CASSSNPGTGGAGTGELFF. In nucleotides, the CDR3 is TGCGCCAGCAGCTCAAACCCCGGGACAGGGGGCGCCGGCACCGGGGAGCTGTTTTTT.

The chain is built from TRBV6-5 and TRBJ1-1; 7 nucleotides line up with TRBD1. V gave up 5 bases and J gave up 3 bases; unmatched junction bases: 3. The CDR3 totals 13 residues. CDR1 is MNHEY and CDR2 is SVGAGI in the germline V gene. The CDR3 coding sequence is TGTGCCAGCAGTCTAACAGGGGACACTGAAGCTTTCTTT. This translates into CASSLTGDTEAFF.

A few counts support this clone. V is TRBV7-8 and J is TRBJ2-1, with 9 bases fitting TRBD1. Germline V gives CDR1 SGHVS, CDR2 FQNEAQ. V was pared by 2 bases and J by 7 bases, with 6 bases of the junction left unmatched. The CDR3 spans 15 residues. CDR3: CASSLLGTGLNEQFF. The CDR3 nucleotides are TGTGCCAGCAGCTTACTCGGGACAGGGTTAAATGAGCAGTTCTTC.

The chain carries TRBV6-6 and TRBJ1-5; weak D call: TRBD1 (5 bases). V was cut by 2 bases and J by 3 bases, with 11 bases left in between. Germline loops: CDR1 MNHNY, CDR2 SVGAGI (reference sequence). This CDR3 is 15 amino acids long. CDR3 in DNA: TGTGCCAGCAGTTACGGGACTTCCCTCAATCAGCCCCAGCATTTT. Protein sequence: CASSYGTSLNQPQHF.

The V call is TRBV14, the J call TRBJ1-1, with D possibly being TRBD1 (5 bases). Germline V gives CDR1 SGHDN, CDR2 FVKESK. CDR3 length: 16 residues. The ends were cut back, 2 bases at V and 5 bases at J, with 18 bases in the middle. CDR3 protein: CASSQTNVGGSTEAFF. The CDR3 DNA sequence: TGTGCCAGCAGCCAAACTAACGTCGGGGGAAGTACTGAAGCTTTCTTT.

The chain uses TRBV11-2 and TRBJ1-1; D is uncertain. The germline gives CDR1 SGHAT, CDR2 FQNNGV. V lost 1 base and J 6 bases, leaving 12 bases between the germline ends. CDR3 length: 14 amino acids. The CDR3 here is CASSLVRIVPEAFF. CDR3 in DNA: TGTGCCAGCAGCTTAGTCCGCATAGTCCCTGAAGCTTTCTTT.

This sequence joins TRBV10-3 and TRBJ2-2, with TRBD2 identical over 8 bases. Germline V gene sequence: CDR1 ENHRY, CDR2 SYGVKD. V lost 2 bases to trimming and J lost 5 bases; unmatched junction nucleotides: 4. The CDR3 loop spans 15 amino acids. The CDR3 here is CAISESGRWTGELFF. The CDR3 DNA reads as TGTGCCATCAGTGAGAGCGGGAGATGGACCGGGGAGCTGTTTTTT.

The chain carries TRBV4-2 and TRBJ2-3, with unresolved D. V gave up 0 bases and J gave up 6 bases, with 4 bases separating them. Germline V gene lookup returns CDR1 LGHNA and CDR2 YNFKEQ. The CDR3 is made up of 12 amino acids. The DNA of the CDR3 is TGTGCCAGCAGCCAAGATATGGATACGCAGTATTTT. Translating it yields CASSQDMDTQYF.

This chain joins TRBV7-9 and TRBJ2-1, with D hard to call. Germline V gene lookup returns CDR1 SEHNR and CDR2 FQNEAQ (reference sequence). CDR3 length: 13 amino acids. The V gene lost 0 bases and the J gene lost 10 bases, with 10 bases spanning the gap. CDR3 bases: TGTGCCAGCAGCTTAGCCCTAGTTGTAGAGCAGTTCTTC. It encodes CASSLALVVEQFF.

This chain connects TRBV29-1 to TRBJ2-2; 10 bases are shared with TRBD1. There are 14 residues in the CDR3. V lost 7 bases to trimming and J lost 6 bases; unmatched junction nucleotides: 8. Germline V CDR1 and CDR2: SQVTM, ANQGSEA. CDR3 nucleotides: TGCAGCGCCCGGACAGGGGGAAGGCCCGGGGAGCTGTTTTTT. Its translation: CSARTGGRPGELFF.

This clone was seen just once. The rearrangement uses TRBV6-4 and TRBJ2-7; 7 bases match TRBD1. Germline V gene lookup returns CDR1 MRHNA and CDR2 SNTAGT. This CDR3 has 13 amino acids. After removal of 5 bases from V and 5 bases from J, the junction contained 6 bases not matched to a gene. The CDR3 spells CASSSTGEDEQYF. The DNA for the CDR3 is TGTGCCAGCAGTTCTACAGGGGAAGACGAGCAGTACTTC.

On this clone itself: Other DNA sequences in the sample encode the same CDR3. The chain employs TRBV11-1 and TRBJ2-1, with D possibly matching TRBD1 (6 bases). From germline, CDR1 is SGHAT and CDR2 FQDESV (reference sequence). V dropped 8 bases and J dropped 4 bases, with 12 bases sitting between them. The CDR3 has 13 residues. The CDR3 sequence is CASAGEPYNEQFF. The CDR3 nucleotides are TGTGCCAGCGCAGGGGAGCCGTACAATGAGCAGTTCTTC.